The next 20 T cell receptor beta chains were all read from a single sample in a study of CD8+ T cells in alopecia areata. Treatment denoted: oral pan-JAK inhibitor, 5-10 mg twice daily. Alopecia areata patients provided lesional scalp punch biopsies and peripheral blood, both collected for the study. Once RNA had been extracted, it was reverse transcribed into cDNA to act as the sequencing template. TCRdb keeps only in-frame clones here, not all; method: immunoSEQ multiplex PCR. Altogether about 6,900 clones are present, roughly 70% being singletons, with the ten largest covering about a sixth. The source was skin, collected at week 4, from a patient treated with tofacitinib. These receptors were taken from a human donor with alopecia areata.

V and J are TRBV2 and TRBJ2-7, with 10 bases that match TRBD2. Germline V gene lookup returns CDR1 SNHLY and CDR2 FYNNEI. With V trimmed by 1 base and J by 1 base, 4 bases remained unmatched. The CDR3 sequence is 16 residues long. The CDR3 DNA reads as TGTGCCAGCAGTGAAGAACTAGCGGGATTTTCCTACGAGCAGTACTTC. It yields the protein CASSEELAGFSYEQYF.

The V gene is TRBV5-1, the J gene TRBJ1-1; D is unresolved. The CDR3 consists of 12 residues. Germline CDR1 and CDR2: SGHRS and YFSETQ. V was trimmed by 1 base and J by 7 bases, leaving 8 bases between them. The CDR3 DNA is TGCGCCAGCAGCTTGAATCAGTTTGAAGCTTTCTTT. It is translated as CASSLNQFEAFF.

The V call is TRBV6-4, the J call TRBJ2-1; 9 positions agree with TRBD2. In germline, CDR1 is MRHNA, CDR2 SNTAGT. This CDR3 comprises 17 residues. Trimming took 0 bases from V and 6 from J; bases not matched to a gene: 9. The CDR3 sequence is CASSDSWAGGHFNEQFF. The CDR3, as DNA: TGTGCCAGCAGTGACTCGTGGGCGGGAGGGCATTTCAATGAGCAGTTCTTC.

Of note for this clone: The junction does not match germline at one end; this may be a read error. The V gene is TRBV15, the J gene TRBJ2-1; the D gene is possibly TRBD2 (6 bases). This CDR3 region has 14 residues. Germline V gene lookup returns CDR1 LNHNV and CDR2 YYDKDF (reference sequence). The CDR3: CAISVDYPYHEQFF. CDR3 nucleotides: TGTGCCATCTCGGTGGACTACCCCTACCATGAGCAGTTCTTC.

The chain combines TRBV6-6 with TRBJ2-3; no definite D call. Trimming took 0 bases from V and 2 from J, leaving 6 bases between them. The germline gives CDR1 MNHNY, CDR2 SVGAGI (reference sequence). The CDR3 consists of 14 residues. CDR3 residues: CASSYSPDTDTQYF. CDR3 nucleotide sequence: TGTGCCAGCAGTTACTCGCCAGACACAGATACGCAGTATTTT.

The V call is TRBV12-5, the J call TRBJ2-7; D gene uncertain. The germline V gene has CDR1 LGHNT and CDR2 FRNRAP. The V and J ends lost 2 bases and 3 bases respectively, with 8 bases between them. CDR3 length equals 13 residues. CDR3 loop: CASGLYSHYEQYF. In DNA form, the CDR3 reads TGTGCTAGTGGTTTGTATTCACACTACGAGCAGTACTTC.

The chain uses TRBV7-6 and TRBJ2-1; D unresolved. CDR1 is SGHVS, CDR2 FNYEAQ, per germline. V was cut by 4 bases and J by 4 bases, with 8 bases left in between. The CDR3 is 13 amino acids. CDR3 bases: TGTGCCAGCAGCTCCCAGGCGTACAATGAGCAGTTCTTC. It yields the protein CASSSQAYNEQFF.

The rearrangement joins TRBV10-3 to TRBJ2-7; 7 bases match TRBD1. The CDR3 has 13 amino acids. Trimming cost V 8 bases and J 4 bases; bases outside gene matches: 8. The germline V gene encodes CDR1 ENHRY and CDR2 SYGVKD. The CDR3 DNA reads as TGTGCCATCCAACCGGACAGGAATTACGAGCAGTACTTC. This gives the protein CAIQPDRNYEQYF.

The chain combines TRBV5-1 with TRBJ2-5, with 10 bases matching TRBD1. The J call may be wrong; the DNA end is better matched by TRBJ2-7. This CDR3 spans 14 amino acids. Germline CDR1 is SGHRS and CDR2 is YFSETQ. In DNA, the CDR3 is TGCGCCAGCAGCCAAAGACAGGGGGCGGGCGAGCAGTACTTC. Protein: CASSQRQGAGEQYF.

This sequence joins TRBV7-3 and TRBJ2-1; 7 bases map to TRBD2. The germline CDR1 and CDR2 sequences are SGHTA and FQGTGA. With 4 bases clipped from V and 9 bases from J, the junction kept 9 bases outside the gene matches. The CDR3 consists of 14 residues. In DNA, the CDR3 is TGTGCCAGCAGCTCTACTAGCGAGGGAAGTGAGCAGTTCTTC. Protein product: CASSSTSEGSEQFF.

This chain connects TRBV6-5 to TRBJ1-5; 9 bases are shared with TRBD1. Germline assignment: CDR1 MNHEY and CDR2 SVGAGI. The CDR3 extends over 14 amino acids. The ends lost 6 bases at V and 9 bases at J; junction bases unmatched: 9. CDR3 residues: CASRLTGGAGPQHF. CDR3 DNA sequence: TGTGCCAGCAGGCTTACAGGGGGCGCGGGGCCCCAGCATTTT.

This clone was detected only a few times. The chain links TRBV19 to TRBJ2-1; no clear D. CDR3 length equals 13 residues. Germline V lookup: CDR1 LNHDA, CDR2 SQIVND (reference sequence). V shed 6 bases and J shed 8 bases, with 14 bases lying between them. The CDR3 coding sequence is TGTGCCAGTAGCTCTCTCCGTGGGTATGAGCAGTTCTTC. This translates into CASSSLRGYEQFF. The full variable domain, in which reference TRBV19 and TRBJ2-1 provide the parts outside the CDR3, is DGGITQSPKYLFRKEGQNVTLSCEQNLNHDAMYWYRQDPGQGLRLIYYSQIVNDFQKGDIAEGYSVSREKKESFPLTVTSAQKNPTAFYLCASSSLRGYEQFFGPGTRLTVL.

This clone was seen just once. This CDR3 is CASTDIRSYNEQFF. For the CDR3, the DNA is TGCGCCAGCACCGATATTAGGTCCTACAATGAGCAGTTCTTC. The genes are TRBV5-1 and TRBJ2-1; D is unresolved. The CDR3 runs 14 residues. Germline-derived CDR1 and CDR2 are SGHRS and YFSETQ. Trimming took off 6 bases at V and 1 base at J, with 11 bases between the two ends.

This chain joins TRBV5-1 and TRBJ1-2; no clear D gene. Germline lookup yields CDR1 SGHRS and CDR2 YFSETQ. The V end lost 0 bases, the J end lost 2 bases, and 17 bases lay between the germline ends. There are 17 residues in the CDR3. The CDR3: CASSLDPRQILNYGYTF. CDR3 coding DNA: TGCGCCAGCAGCTTGGATCCCAGACAAATCCTAAACTATGGCTACACCTTC. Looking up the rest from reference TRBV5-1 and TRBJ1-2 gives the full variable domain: KAGVTQTPRYLIKTRGQQVTLSCSPISGHRSVSWYQQTPGQGLQFLFEYFSETQRNKGNFPGRFSGRQFSNSRSEMNVSTLELGDSALYLCASSLDPRQILNYGYTFGSGTRLTVV.

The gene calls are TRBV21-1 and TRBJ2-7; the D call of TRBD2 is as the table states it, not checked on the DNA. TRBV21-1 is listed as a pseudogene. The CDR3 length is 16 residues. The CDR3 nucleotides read TGTGCCAGCAGCAAAGTGTTCGAGCGGGAGATCTACGAGCAGTACTTC. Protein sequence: CASSKVFEREIYEQYF.

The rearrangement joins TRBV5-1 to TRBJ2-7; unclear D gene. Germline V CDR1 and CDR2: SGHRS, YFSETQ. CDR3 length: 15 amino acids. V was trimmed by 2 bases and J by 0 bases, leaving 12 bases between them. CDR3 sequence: CASSFIPYSSYEQYF. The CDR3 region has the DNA TGCGCCAGCAGCTTTATCCCCTACAGCTCCTACGAGCAGTACTTC.

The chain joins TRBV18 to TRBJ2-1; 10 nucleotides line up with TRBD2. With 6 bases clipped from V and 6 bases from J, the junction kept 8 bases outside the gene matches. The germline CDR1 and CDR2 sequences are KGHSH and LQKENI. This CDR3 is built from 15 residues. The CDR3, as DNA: TGTGCCAGCTCTAGAGCGGGGGGGCCTTCCAATGAGCAGTTCTTC. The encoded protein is CASSRAGGPSNEQFF.

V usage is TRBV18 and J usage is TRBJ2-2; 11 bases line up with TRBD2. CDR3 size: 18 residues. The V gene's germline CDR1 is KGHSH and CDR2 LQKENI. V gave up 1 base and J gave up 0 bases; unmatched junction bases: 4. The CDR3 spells CASSPRLAGGPNTGELFF. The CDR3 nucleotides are TGTGCCAGCTCACCACGGCTAGCGGGAGGCCCGAACACCGGGGAGCTGTTTTTT. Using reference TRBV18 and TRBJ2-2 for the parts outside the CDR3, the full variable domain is NAGVMQNPRHLVRRRGQEARLRCSPMKGHSHVYWYRQLPEEGLKFMVYLQKENIIDESGMPKERFSAEFPKEGPSILRIQQVVRGDSAAYFCASSPRLAGGPNTGELFFGEGSRLTVL.

CDR3 region: CATDEETDYQETQYF. CDR3 coding DNA: TGTGCCACCGACGAGGAAACGGACTACCAAGAGACCCAGTACTTC. The gene calls are TRBV6-1 and TRBJ2-5; maybe TRBD2 (5 bases). The CDR3 is 15 amino acids. Germline V gene data show CDR1 as MNHNS and CDR2 as SASEGT. V lost 10 bases to trimming and J lost 0 bases, with 18 bases between them.

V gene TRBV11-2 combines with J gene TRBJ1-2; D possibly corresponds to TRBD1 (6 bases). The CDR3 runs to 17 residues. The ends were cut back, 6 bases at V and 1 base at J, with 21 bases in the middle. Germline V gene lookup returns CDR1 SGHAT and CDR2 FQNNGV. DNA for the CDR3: TGTGCCAGCAGTCGTTTAGGGGGGCGCAAGGATAACTATGGCTACACCTTC. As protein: CASSRLGGRKDNYGYTF.